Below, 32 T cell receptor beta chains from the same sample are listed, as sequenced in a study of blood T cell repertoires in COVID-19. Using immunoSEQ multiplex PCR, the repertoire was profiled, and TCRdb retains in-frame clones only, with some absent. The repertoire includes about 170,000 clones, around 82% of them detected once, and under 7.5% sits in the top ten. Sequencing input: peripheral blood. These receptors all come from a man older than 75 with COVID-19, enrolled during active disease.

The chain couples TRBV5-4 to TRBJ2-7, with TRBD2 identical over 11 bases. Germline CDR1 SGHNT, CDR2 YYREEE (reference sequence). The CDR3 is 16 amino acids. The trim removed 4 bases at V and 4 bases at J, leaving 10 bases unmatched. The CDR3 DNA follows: TGTGCCAGCAGCCAGAAGACTAGCGGGGTTATTTACGAGCAGTACTTC. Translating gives CASSQKTSGVIYEQYF.

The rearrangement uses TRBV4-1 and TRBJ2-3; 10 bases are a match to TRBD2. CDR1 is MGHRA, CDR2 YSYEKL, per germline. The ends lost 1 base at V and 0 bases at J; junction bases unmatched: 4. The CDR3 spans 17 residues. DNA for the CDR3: TGCGCCAGCAGCCAAGGCGGACTAGCGGCTAGCACAGATACGCAGTATTTT. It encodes CASSQGGLAASTDTQYF.

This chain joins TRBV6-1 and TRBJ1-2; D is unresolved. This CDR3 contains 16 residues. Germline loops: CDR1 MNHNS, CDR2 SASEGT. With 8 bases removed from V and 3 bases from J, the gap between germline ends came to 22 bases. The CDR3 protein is CASRVSRAPRDYGYTF. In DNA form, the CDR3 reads TGTGCCAGCCGTGTGTCCCGGGCTCCGAGGGACTATGGCTACACCTTC.

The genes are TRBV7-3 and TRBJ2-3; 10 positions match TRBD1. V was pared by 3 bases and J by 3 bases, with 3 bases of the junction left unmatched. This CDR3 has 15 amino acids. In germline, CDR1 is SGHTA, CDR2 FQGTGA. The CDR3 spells CASSLAGQGTDTQYF. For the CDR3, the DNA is TGTGCCAGCAGCTTGGCGGGACAGGGGACAGATACGCAGTATTTT.

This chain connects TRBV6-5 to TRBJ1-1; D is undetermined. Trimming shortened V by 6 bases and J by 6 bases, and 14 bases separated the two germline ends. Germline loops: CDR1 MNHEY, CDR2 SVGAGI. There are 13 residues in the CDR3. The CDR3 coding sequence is TGTGCCAGCAGACTGGCGGGGAGGCCTGAAGCTTTCTTT. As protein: CASRLAGRPEAFF.

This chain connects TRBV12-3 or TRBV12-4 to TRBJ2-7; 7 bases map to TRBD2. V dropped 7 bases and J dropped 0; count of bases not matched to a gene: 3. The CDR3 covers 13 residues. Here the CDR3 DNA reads TGTGCCAGCAAACTAGCGACCTCCTACGAGCAGTACTTC. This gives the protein CASKLATSYEQYF.

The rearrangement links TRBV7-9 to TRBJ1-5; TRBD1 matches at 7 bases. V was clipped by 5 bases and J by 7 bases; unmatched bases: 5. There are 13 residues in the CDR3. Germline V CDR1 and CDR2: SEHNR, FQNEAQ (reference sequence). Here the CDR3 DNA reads TGTGCCAGCAGCCTCGACAGGGACCAGCCCCAGCATTTT. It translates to CASSLDRDQPQHF.

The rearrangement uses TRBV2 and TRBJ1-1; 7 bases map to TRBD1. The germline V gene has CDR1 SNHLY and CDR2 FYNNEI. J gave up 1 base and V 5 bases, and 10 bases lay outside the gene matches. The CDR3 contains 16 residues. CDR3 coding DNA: TGTGCCAGCAGTCGTCGGAGACAGGGTCAGAACACTGAAGCTTTCTTT. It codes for CASSRRRQGQNTEAFF.

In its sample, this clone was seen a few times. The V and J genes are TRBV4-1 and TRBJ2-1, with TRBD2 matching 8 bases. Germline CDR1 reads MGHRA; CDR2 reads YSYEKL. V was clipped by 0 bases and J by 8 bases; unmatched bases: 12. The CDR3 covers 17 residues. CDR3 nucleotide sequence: TGCGCCAGCAGCCAAGAAGACACGAGACGGGGGGGCGATGAGCAGTTCTTC. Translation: CASSQEDTRRGGDEQFF.

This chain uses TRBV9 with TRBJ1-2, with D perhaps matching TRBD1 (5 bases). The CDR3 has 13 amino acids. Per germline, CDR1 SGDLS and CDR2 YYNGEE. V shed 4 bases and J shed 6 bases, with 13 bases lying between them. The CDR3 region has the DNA TGTGCCAGCAGCCCCTGGGGAGGGGATGGCTACACCTTC. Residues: CASSPWGGDGYTF.

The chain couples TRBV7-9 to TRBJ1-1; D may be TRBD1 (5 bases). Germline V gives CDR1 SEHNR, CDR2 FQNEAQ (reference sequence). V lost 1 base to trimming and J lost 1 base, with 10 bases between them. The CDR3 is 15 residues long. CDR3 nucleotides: TGTGCCAGCAGCTTAGTGTCGGGGGAGAACACTGAAGCTTTCTTT. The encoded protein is CASSLVSGENTEAFF.

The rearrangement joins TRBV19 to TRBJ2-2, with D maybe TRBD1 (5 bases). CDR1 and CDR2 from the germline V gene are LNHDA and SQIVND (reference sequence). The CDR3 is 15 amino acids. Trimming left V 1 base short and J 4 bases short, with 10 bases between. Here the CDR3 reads CASSIAWGSTGELFF. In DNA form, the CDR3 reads TGTGCCAGTAGTATAGCGTGGGGCAGCACCGGGGAGCTGTTTTTT.

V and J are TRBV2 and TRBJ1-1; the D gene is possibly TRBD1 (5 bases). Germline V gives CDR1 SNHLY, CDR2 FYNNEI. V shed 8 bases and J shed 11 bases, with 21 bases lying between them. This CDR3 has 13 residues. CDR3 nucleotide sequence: TGTGCCAGCCTTCTGGAGGGAGGGGCGGGCGCTTTCTTT. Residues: CASLLEGGAGAFF.

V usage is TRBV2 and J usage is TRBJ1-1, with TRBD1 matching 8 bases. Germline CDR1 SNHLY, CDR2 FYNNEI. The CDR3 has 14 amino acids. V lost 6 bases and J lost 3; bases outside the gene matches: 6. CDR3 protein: CASRKTGADTEAFF. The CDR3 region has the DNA TGTGCCAGCAGAAAGACAGGGGCAGACACTGAAGCTTTCTTT.

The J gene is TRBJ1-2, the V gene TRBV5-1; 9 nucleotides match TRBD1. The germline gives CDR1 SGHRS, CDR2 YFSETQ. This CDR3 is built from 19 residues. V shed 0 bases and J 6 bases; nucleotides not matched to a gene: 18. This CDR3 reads CASSLAPLDRGRLYHGYTF. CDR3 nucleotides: TGCGCCAGCAGCTTGGCACCCCTGGACAGGGGAAGGCTGTATCATGGCTACACCTTC.

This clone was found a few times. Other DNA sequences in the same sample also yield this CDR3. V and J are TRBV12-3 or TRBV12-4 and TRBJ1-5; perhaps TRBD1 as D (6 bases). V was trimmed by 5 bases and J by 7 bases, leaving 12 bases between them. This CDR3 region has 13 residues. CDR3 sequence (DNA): TGTGCCAGCAGTCCCAGTAGGGGGCAGCCCCAGCATTTT. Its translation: CASSPSRGQPQHF.

The chain's CDR3 is CASSVAQNTEAFF. CDR3 nucleotide sequence: TGTGCCAGCAGCGTAGCCCAGAACACTGAAGCTTTCTTT. The chain joins TRBV9 to TRBJ1-1, with D unresolved. The CDR3 spans 13 residues. Trimming shortened V by 0 bases and J by 1 base, and 4 bases separated the two germline ends. Germline-derived CDR1 and CDR2 are SGDLS and YYNGEE.

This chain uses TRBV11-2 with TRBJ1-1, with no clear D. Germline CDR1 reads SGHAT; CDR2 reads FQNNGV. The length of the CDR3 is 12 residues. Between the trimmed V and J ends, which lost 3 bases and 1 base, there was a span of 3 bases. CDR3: CASSFQNTEAFF. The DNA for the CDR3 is TGTGCCAGCAGCTTCCAGAACACTGAAGCTTTCTTT.

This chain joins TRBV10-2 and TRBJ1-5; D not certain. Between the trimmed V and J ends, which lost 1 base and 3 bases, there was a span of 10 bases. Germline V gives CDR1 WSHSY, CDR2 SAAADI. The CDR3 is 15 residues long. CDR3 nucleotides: TGCGCCAGCAGTGAGTGGGGAGGCTACAATCAGCCCCAGCATTTT. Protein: CASSEWGGYNQPQHF.

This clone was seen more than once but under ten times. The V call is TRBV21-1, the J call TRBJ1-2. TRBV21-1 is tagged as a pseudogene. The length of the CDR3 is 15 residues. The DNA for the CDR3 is TGTGCCAGCAGCAAAGACGCACGGGAGCCCTATGGCTACACCTTC. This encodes CASSKDAREPYGYTF.

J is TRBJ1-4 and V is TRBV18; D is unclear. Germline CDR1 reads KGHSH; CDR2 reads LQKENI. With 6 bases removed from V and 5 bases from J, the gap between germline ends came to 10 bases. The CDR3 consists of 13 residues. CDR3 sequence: CASSATGNEKLFF. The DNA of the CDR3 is TGTGCCAGCTCCGCAACCGGGAATGAAAAACTGTTTTTT.

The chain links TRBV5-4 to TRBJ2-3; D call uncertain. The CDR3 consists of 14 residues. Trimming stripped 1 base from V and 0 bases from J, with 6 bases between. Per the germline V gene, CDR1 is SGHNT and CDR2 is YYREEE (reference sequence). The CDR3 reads CASSLRGSTDTQYF. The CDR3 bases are TGTGCCAGCAGCTTGCGTGGCAGCACAGATACGCAGTATTTT.

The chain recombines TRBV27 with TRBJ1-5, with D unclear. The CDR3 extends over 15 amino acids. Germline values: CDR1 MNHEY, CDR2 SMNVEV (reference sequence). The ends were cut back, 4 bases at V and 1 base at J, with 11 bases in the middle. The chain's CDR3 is CASSSPRFSNQPQHF. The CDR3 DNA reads TGTGCCAGCAGTTCCCCCAGGTTCAGCAATCAGCCCCAGCATTTT.

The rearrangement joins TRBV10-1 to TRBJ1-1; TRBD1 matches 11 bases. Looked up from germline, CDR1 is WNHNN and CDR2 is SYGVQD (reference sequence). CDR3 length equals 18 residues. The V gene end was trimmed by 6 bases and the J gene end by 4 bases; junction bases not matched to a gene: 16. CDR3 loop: CASRLLRGQGAAGTEAFF. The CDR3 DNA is TGCGCCAGCAGGCTCCTAAGAGGACAGGGGGCGGCGGGCACTGAAGCTTTCTTT.

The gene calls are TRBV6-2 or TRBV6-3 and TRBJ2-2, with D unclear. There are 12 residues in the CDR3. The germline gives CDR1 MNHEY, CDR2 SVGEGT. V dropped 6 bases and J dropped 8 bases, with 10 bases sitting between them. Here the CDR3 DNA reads TGTGCCAGCAGCTTCACTTGGGGGGAGCTGTTTTTT. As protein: CASSFTWGELFF.

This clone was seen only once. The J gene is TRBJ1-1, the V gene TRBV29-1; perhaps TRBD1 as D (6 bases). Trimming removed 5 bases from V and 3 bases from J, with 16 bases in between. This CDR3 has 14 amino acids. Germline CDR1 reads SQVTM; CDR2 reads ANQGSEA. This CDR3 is CSVSQGNRDTEAFF. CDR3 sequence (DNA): TGCAGCGTTTCTCAGGGGAATCGGGACACTGAAGCTTTCTTT.

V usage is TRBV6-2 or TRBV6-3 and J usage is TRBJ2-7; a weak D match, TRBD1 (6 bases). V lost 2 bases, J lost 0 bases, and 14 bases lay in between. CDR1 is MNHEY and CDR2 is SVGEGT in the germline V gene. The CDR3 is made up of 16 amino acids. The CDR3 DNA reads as TGTGCCAGCAGTTACGAGGGTGGGGGCCCCTCCTACGAGCAGTACTTC. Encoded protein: CASSYEGGGPSYEQYF.

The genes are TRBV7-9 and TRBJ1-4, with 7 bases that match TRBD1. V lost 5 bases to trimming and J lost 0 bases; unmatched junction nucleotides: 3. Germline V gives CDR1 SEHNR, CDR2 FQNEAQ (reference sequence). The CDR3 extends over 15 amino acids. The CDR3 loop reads CASSPGGATNEKLFF. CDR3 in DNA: TGTGCCAGCAGCCCAGGGGGAGCAACTAATGAAAAACTGTTTTTT.

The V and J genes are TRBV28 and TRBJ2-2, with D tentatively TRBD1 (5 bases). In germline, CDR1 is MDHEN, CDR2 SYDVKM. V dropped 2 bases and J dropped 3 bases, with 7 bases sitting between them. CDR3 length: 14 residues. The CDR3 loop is CASSLRQYTGELFF. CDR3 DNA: TGTGCCAGCAGTTTAAGACAGTACACCGGGGAGCTGTTTTTT.

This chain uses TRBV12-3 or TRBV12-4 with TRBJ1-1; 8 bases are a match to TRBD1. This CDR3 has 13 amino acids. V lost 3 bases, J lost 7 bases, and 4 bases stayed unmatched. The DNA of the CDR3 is TGTGCCAGCAGTTTTGACAGGGGCAATGAAGCTTTCTTT. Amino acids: CASSFDRGNEAFF.

The CDR3 bases are TGCGCCAGCAGCCAAGAGGGAGGCGGTTCACCCCTCCACTTT. Encoded protein: CASSQEGGGSPLHF. This sequence joins TRBV4-3 and TRBJ1-6; unclear D gene. Germline CDR1 and CDR2: LGHNA and YSLEER. Trimming left V 0 bases short and J 9 bases short, with 9 bases between. The CDR3 covers 14 residues.

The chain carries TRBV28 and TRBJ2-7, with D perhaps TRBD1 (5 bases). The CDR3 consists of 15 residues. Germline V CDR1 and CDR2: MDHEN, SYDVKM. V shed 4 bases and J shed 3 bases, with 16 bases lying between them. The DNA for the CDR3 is TGTGCCAGCAGTTCCCCGCCAGGGTGGGGCTACGAGCAGTACTTC. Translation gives CASSSPPGWGYEQYF. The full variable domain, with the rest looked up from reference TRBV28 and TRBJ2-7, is DVKVTQSSRYLVKRTGEKVFLECVQDMDHENMFWYRQDPGLGLRLIYFSYDVKMKEKGDIPEGYSVSREKKERFSLILESASTNQTSMYLCASSSPPGWGYEQYFGPGTRLTVT.